A selection of T cell receptor beta chains follows, all from one sample in a study of blood T cell repertoires in COVID-19. Sequencing used immunoSEQ multiplex PCR; TCRdb keeps in-frame clones, though not all of them. This sample has 190,000 or so clones; roughly 90% occur once, and the top ten carry roughly 4%. Input material: PBMCs or T cells enriched from blood (not recorded which). Receptors were obtained from a woman aged 25 to 39 who had been exposed to COVID-19. Each CDR3 is given with its conserved first and last residue. Fields, in order: D gene, clone size, V gene, J gene, CDR3 DNA, CDR3 protein. The D gene is left open where the match is weak. Where a row states a size, it is once, few, many or the class of an expanded clone; other rows omit it.

>TRBD2|-|TRBV25-1|TRBJ2-1
TGTGCCAGCAGTGAATATTTAGCGGGGGGGCCAAATGAGCAGTTCTTC
CASSEYLAGGPNEQFF
>TRBD1|-|TRBV10-3|TRBJ1-2
TGTGCCATCGGGGACAGGGAGGGTAACTATGGCTACACCTTC
CAIGDREGNYGYTF
>TRBD2|-|TRBV30|TRBJ2-7
TGTGCCTTTATAACCGGGACTAGCGGGAACTACGAGCAGTACTTC
CAFITGTSGNYEQYF
>-|-|TRBV20-1|TRBJ2-7
TGCAGTGCTCCTATATTCTACGAGCAGTACTTC
CSAPIFYEQYF
>TRBD1|-|TRBV29-1|TRBJ1-4
TGCAGCGTGGGCCGGGACAGGGGGCGCGAAAAACTGTTTTTT
CSVGRDRGREKLFF
>-|-|TRBV10-1|TRBJ2-3
TGCGCCAGCATAGGGAGCCACACAGATACGCAGTATTTT
CASIGSHTDTQYF
>TRBD2|-|TRBV6-5|TRBJ2-1
TGTGCCAGCAGTTACTTCAGCGGGGGGACGGTCGATGAGCAGTTCTTC
CASSYFSGGTVDEQFF
>TRBD1|-|TRBV19|TRBJ1-5
TGTGCCAGTAGTATGGGGGCGGGACAGGACCGCAATCAGCCCCAGCATTTT
CASSMGAGQDRNQPQHF
>-|-|TRBV11-3|TRBJ1-1
TGTGCCAGCAGCTTAGTACGTCAGATGAACACTGAAGCTTTCTTT
CASSLVRQMNTEAFF
>TRBD1|-|TRBV9|TRBJ1-2
TGTGCCAGCAGCGTAGCCACAGGGGGGGTTGGTGGCTACACCTTC
CASSVATGGVGGYTF
>-|few|TRBV18|TRBJ1-4
TGTGCCAGCTCACCGAAAGGGGAGGCTAATGAAAAACTGTTTTTT
CASSPKGEANEKLFF
>TRBD1|-|TRBV11-2|TRBJ1-1
TGTGCCAGCAGCTTATGGGGACAGTTATCGAACACTGAAGCTTTCTTT
CASSLWGQLSNTEAFF
>-|-|TRBV6-5|TRBJ2-1
TGTGCCAGCAGTTACTGGGGAGGCAATGAGCAGTTCTTC
CASSYWGGNEQFF
>TRBD1|once|TRBV6-5|TRBJ1-2
TGTGCCAGCAGGACAGGGCAAGGGGATGGCTACACCTTC
CASRTGQGDGYTF
>TRBD2|once|TRBV2|TRBJ2-2
TGTGCCAGCCGACTAGCGGGGAACACCGGGGAGCTGTTTTTT
CASRLAGNTGELFF
>TRBD1|-|TRBV9|TRBJ2-5
TGTGCCAGCAGCGTAGGGACAGGGGTGAGGGAGACCCAGTACTTC
CASSVGTGVRETQYF
>-|-|TRBV20-1|TRBJ1-2
TGCAGTGCCCGGACAGACTATGGCTACACCTTC
CSARTDYGYTF
>-|-|TRBV2|TRBJ2-1
TGTGCCAGCACGCTTCAGAGGGAGGAGTTCTTC
CASTLQREEFF
>TRBD1|-|TRBV3-1/TRBV3-2|TRBJ2-7
TGTGCCAGCAGCCATCTGACAGGGGGTCTCCTCGAGCAGTACTTC
CASSHLTGGLLEQYF
>-|-|TRBV12-3/TRBV12-4|TRBJ1-3
TGTGCCAGCAAACACCTCTCTGGAAACACCATATATTTT
CASKHLSGNTIYF
>-|-|TRBV5-5|TRBJ2-1
TGTGCCAGCAGTTCCTATAATGAGCAGTTCTTC
CASSSYNEQFF
>-|-|TRBV5-1|TRBJ2-6
TGCGCCAGCAGCTTGGACTCACGTGGGGCCAACGTCCTGACTTTC
CASSLDSRGANVLTF
>TRBD1|-|TRBV11-2|TRBJ2-1
TGTGCCAGCAGCTTTGAACAGGGGAACAATGAGCAGTTCTTC
CASSFEQGNNEQFF
>-|-|TRBV2|TRBJ2-2
TGTGCCAGCAGTGAACCTTGGCGGCAGAACACCGGGGAGCTGTTTTTT
CASSEPWRQNTGELFF
>TRBD1|-|TRBV6-1|TRBJ2-1
TGTGCCAGCAGTGAAGGAACCTACAGGGGCTCCTACAATGAGCAGTTCTTC
CASSEGTYRGSYNEQFF
>-|-|TRBV2|TRBJ1-4
TGTGCCAGCCGGGACTCTAATGAAAAACTGTTTTTT
CASRDSNEKLFF
>-|-|TRBV9|TRBJ1-6
TGTGCCACCGGGGGTGTAAATAATTCACCCCTCCACTTT
CATGGVNNSPLHF
>TRBD1|once|TRBV18|TRBJ2-5
TGTGCCAGCTCACCACCGTCCGGGACAGGAGAGACCCAGTACTTC
CASSPPSGTGETQYF
>TRBD1|-|TRBV18|TRBJ1-5
TGTGCCAGCTCCCCCGGGACAGCCGATAGCAATCAGCCCCAGCATTTT
CASSPGTADSNQPQHF
>-|-|TRBV19|TRBJ2-3
TGTGCCAGTAATCCGGGAGCGACAGATACGCAGTATTTT
CASNPGATDTQYF
>-|-|TRBV5-4|TRBJ2-3
TGTGCCAGCAGCTTGGACAGTACTAGCACAGATACGCAGTATTTT
CASSLDSTSTDTQYF
>TRBD1|-|TRBV5-1|TRBJ2-7
TGCGCCAGCAGCTTGGTAGGGACAGGGGGGTACGAGCAGTACTTC
CASSLVGTGGYEQYF
>-|-|TRBV10-1|TRBJ2-1
TGCGCCAGCAGCCCCGACAGGGAGCAGTTCTTC
CASSPDREQFF